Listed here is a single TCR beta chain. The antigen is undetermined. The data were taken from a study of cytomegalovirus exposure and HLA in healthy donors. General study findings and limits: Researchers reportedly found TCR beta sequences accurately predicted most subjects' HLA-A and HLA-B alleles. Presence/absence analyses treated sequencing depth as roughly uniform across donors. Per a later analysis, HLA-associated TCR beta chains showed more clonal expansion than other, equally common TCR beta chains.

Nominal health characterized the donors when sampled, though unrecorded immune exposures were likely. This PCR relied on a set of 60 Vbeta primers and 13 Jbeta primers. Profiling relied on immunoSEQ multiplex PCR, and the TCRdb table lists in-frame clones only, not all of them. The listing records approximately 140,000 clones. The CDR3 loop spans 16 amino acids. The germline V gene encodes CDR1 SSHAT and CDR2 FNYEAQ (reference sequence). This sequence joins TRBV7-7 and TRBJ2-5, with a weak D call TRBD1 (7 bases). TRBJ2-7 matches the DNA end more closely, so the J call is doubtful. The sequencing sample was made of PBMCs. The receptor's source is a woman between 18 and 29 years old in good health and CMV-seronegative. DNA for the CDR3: TGTGCCAGCAGCTCCTTCCCGACAGGGAGGTTCCACGAGCAGTACTTC. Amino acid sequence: CASSSFPTGRFHEQYF.